The 15 T cell receptor beta chains presented below share a single source sample, sequenced in a study of blood T cell repertoires in COVID-19. The protocol was immunoSEQ multiplex PCR, while the TCRdb copy is restricted to in-frame clones and leaves out a portion. Altogether just over 300,000 clones are present, roughly 90% being singletons, with the ten largest covering about 1.7%. Input material: peripheral blood. Receptors originate from a woman between 25 and 40 years old with COVID-19, enrolled during active disease.

The chain has TRBV5-5 and TRBJ2-2; 13 bases are a match to TRBD2. The CDR3 contains 17 residues. The J segment lost 8 bases and the V segment lost 4 bases, leaving 11 bases of the junction unmatched. CDR1 is SGHKS and CDR2 is YYEKEE in the germline V gene (reference sequence). CDR3 in amino acids: CASSPRTSGGLGGELFF. CDR3 bases: TGTGCCAGCAGCCCCAGGACTAGCGGGGGCCTTGGGGGGGAGCTGTTTTTT.

This chain uses TRBV2 with TRBJ1-4; D gene uncertain. The V and J ends lost 4 bases and 1 base respectively, with 13 bases between them. Germline V gene lookup returns CDR1 SNHLY and CDR2 FYNNEI. The CDR3 runs 16 residues. The CDR3 DNA follows: TGTGCCAGCAGTGTCCGGGAATCGGAAACTAATGAAAAACTGTTTTTT. Translation: CASSVRESETNEKLFF.

The chain employs TRBV2 and TRBJ1-2; 8 nucleotides align to TRBD1. The CDR3 totals 14 residues. V lost 1 base, J lost 8 bases, and 6 bases stayed unmatched. Germline V lookup: CDR1 SNHLY, CDR2 FYNNEI. The CDR3 loop reads CASSEDRGVRGYTF. The CDR3 DNA reads as TGTGCCAGCAGTGAAGACAGGGGGGTCCGGGGCTACACCTTC.

The CDR3 sequence is CASSQNRDLEAFF. CDR3 sequence (DNA): TGTGCCAGCAGCCAGAACCGGGATCTTGAAGCTTTCTTT. The chain recombines TRBV14 with TRBJ1-1; D remains ambiguous. Between the trimmed V and J ends, which lost 3 bases and 7 bases, there was a span of 12 bases. The V gene's germline CDR1 is SGHDN and CDR2 FVKESK. The CDR3 extends over 13 amino acids.

The chain combines TRBV9 with TRBJ2-2; possibly TRBD2 for D (8 bases). CDR1 is SGDLS and CDR2 is YYNGEE in the germline V gene. The V and J ends lost 9 bases and 5 bases respectively, with 17 bases between them. CDR3 length: 14 amino acids. The CDR3 nucleotides read TGTGCCAACGGGGGGGACAGATCTACCGGGGAGCTGTTTTTT. Its translation: CANGGDRSTGELFF. The variable domain in full, with the rest retrieved from reference TRBV9 and TRBJ2-2, is DSGVTQTPKHLITATGQRVTLRCSPRSGDLSVYWYQQSLDQGLQFLIQYYNGEERAKGNILERFSAQQFPDLHSELNLSSLELGDSALYFCANGGDRSTGELFFGEGSRLTVL.

The CDR3 nucleotides read TGTGCCAGCAGTTGGGATCCTTCGACAGGATCGAACACCGGGGAGCTGTTTTTT. It yields the protein CASSWDPSTGSNTGELFF. The V and J genes are TRBV6-2 or TRBV6-3 and TRBJ2-2, with TRBD1 as a possible D gene (6 bases). Germline CDR1 reads MNHEY; CDR2 reads SVGEGT. The CDR3 spans 18 residues. Trimming took 4 bases from V and 0 from J, leaving 18 bases between them.

With respect to this clone: Other DNA sequences in this specimen translate into the identical CDR3. The rearrangement links TRBV5-1 to TRBJ2-1; TRBD2 aligns across 10 bases. CDR1 SGHRS and CDR2 YFSETQ come from the germline V gene. The junction had 1 base not matched to a gene; V was cut back by 0 bases and J by 4 bases. The CDR3 has 15 amino acids. The CDR3: CASSLELAGYNEQFF. The CDR3, as DNA: TGCGCCAGCAGCTTGGAACTAGCGGGGTACAATGAGCAGTTCTTC.

This chain uses TRBV9 with TRBJ1-2; D is possibly TRBD1 (6 bases). This CDR3 has 15 residues. V lost 4 bases to trimming and J lost 4 bases, with 17 bases between them. From germline, CDR1 is SGDLS and CDR2 YYNGEE. The CDR3 DNA reads TGTGCCAGCAGCCCCGAGGGGGGGCCAGCCTATGGCTACACCTTC. Protein product: CASSPEGGPAYGYTF.

The chain combines TRBV2 with TRBJ1-5; 7 bases match TRBD1. The V gene's germline CDR1 is SNHLY and CDR2 FYNNEI. V shed 6 bases, J shed 3 bases, and the junction held 5 bases outside the gene matches. The CDR3 spans 14 residues. DNA for the CDR3: TGTGCCAGCAGCCGCGACAGGGACAATCAGCCCCAGCATTTT. It specifies CASSRDRDNQPQHF.

The chain employs TRBV20-1 and TRBJ1-1; D might be TRBD1 (6 bases). Per the germline V gene, CDR1 is DFQATT and CDR2 is SNEGSKA (reference sequence). The CDR3 spans 11 residues. The ends were cut back, 6 bases at V and 1 base at J, with 6 bases in the middle. CDR3 loop: CSAGANTEAFF. The CDR3 bases are TGCAGTGCGGGGGCGAACACTGAAGCTTTCTTT.

The chain combines TRBV19 with TRBJ1-1, with D unclear. The CDR3 consists of 13 residues. Germline assignment: CDR1 LNHDA and CDR2 SQIVND (reference sequence). V lost 8 bases, J lost 0 bases, and 10 bases lay in between. Written as DNA, the CDR3 is TGTGCCAGTCAGTCGAATTTGAACACTGAAGCTTTCTTT. It yields the protein CASQSNLNTEAFF. The full variable domain, in which reference TRBV19 and TRBJ1-1 provide the parts outside the CDR3, is DGGITQSPKYLFRKEGQNVTLSCEQNLNHDAMYWYRQDPGQGLRLIYYSQIVNDFQKGDIAEGYSVSREKKESFPLTVTSAQKNPTAFYLCASQSNLNTEAFFGQGTRLTVV.

This sequence joins TRBV11-3 and TRBJ1-1; unclear D gene. This CDR3 has 12 amino acids. CDR1 is SGHNT, CDR2 YENEEA, per germline. V was trimmed by 4 bases and J by 4 bases, leaving 7 bases between them. In DNA form, the CDR3 reads TGTGCCAGCAGCTCATACGGCACTGAAGCTTTCTTT. Its protein is CASSSYGTEAFF.

The chain links TRBV7-9 to TRBJ1-2; 7 nucleotides align to TRBD1. CDR1 is SEHNR and CDR2 is FQNEAQ in the germline V gene (reference sequence). V dropped 4 bases and J dropped 0; count of bases not matched to a gene: 11. The CDR3 runs 17 residues. CDR3 DNA: TGTGCCAGCAGCTCCCCGCAATACAGGGGCACTAACTATGGCTACACCTTC. Protein: CASSSPQYRGTNYGYTF.

The chain employs TRBV7-9 and TRBJ1-6, with D perhaps TRBD1 (6 bases). This CDR3 is built from 13 residues. V lost 5 bases, J lost 7 bases, and 9 bases lay in between. Looked up from germline, CDR1 is SEHNR and CDR2 is FQNEAQ (reference sequence). CDR3 region: CASSLGTNSPLHF. The CDR3 DNA reads as TGTGCCAGCAGCCTCGGGACAAATTCACCCCTCCACTTT.

The chain couples TRBV6-1 to TRBJ1-1; D is undetermined. The germline CDR1 and CDR2 sequences are MNHNS and SASEGT. Trimming pared 3 bases from V and 13 bases from J, leaving 18 bases between. The CDR3 totals 13 residues. The CDR3: CASSDGGVGTVFF. CDR3 sequence (DNA): TGTGCCAGCAGTGATGGAGGTGTGGGTACAGTTTTCTTT.